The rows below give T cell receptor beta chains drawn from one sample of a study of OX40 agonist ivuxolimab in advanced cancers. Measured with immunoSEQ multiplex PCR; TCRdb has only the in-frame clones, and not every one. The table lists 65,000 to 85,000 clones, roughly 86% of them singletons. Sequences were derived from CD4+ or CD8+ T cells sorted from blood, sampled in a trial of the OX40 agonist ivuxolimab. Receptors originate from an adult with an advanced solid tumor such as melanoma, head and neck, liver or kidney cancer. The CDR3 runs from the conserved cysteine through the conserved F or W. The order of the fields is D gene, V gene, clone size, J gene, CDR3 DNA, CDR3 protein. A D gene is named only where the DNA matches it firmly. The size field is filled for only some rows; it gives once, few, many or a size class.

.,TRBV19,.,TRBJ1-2,TGTGCCAGTAGTATAAGTGGGAAAGTCTCCTTCTATGGCTACACCTTC,CASSISGKVSFYGYTF
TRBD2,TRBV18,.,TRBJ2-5,TGTGCCAGCTCACCACAGACTAGCGGGGGACTTCAGACCCAGTACTTC,CASSPQTSGGLQTQYF
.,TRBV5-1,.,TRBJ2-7,TGCGCCAGCAGCTCGGATTTGGGTCCCTACGAGCAGTACTTC,CASSSDLGPYEQYF
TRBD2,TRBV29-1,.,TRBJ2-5,TGCAGCGTTGGCGGGACTAGTGGTTTTGAGACCCAGTACTTC,CSVGGTSGFETQYF
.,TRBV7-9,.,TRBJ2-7,TGTGCCAGCAGCTTAGTGGCAACGGGAGAGCAGTACTTC,CASSLVATGEQYF
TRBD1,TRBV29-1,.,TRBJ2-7,TGCAGCGTACAGGGGTCCCTCTACGAGCAGTACTTC,CSVQGSLYEQYF
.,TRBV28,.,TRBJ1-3,TGTGCCAGCAGTTTAGTTGGAAACACCATATATTTT,CASSLVGNTIYF
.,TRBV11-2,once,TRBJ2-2,TGTGCCAGCAGCTTTGTTGCTTCCAACACCGGGGAGCTGTTTTTT,CASSFVASNTGELFF
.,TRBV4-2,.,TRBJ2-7,TGTGCCAGCAGCCAAGATACCGGGTTCAGAGAGCAGTACTTC,CASSQDTGFREQYF
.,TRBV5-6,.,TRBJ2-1,TGTGCCAGCAGCTTGGTCGGGTCAGGTAATGAGCAGTTCTTC,CASSLVGSGNEQFF
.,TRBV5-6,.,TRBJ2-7,TGTGCCAGCAGCTTGAAGTCCCGTACCGGGTACGAGCAGTACTTC,CASSLKSRTGYEQYF
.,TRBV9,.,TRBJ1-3,TGTGCCAGCAGCCCCCTTCCCAGCTCTGGAAACACCATATATTTT,CASSPLPSSGNTIYF
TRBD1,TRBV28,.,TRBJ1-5,TGTGCCAGCAACAGGGACAGGGTTGGTCAGCCCCAGCATTTT,CASNRDRVGQPQHF
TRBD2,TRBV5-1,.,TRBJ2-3,TGCGCCAGCAGCTTGGAGGGGACTATCACAGATACGCAGTATTTT,CASSLEGTITDTQYF
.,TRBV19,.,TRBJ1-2,TGTGCCAGTAGTATAGGCAGGTTGGATGGCTACACCTTC,CASSIGRLDGYTF
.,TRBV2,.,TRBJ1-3,TGTGCCAGCAGGGCCAGGTTCATCTCTGGAAACACCATATATTTT,CASRARFISGNTIYF
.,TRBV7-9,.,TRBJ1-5,TGTGCCAGCAGCTTATCGTCGGGCGATAATCAGCCCCAGCATTTT,CASSLSSGDNQPQHF
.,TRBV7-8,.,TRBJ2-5,TGTGCCAGCAGCCCCGGGTCCAAGTACCAAGAGACCCAGTACTTC,CASSPGSKYQETQYF
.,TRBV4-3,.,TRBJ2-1,TGCGCCAGCAGCCAAGATGAGGGGAAGCAGTTCTTC,CASSQDEGKQFF
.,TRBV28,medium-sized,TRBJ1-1,TGTGCCAGCAGTTTAGTAGACACTGAAGCTTTCTTT,CASSLVDTEAFF
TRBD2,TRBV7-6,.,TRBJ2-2,TGTGCCAGCAGCACGACTAGCGGGAGAATTAACACCGGGGAGCTGTTTTTT,CASSTTSGRINTGELFF
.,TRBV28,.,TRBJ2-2,TGTGCCTCCAGGGGGGTCAACACCGGGGAGCTGTTTTTT,CASRGVNTGELFF
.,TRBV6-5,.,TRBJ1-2,TGTGCCAGCAACTCCCACGACGGCTACACCTTC,CASNSHDGYTF
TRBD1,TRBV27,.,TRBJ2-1,TGTGCCAGCAGTCCATCTGGGACAGGGGGAGGAGAGCAGTTCTTC,CASSPSGTGGGEQFF
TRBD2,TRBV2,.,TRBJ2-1,TGTGCCAGCAGTGAAAGGCTAGCGGGAGGAGGGAATGAGCAGTTCTTC,CASSERLAGGGNEQFF
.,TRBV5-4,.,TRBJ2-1,TGTGCCAGCAGCTCAGGGCAGGGCGCCTACAATGAGCAGTTCTTC,CASSSGQGAYNEQFF
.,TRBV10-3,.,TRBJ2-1,TGTGCCATCAGTGTAGGGCGGCCTTCCTACAATGAGCAGTTCTTC,CAISVGRPSYNEQFF
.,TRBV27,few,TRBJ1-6,TGTGCCAGCAGTTTACAGGGGTTAGGTAATTCACCCCTCCACTTT,CASSLQGLGNSPLHF
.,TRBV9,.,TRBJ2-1,TGTGCCAGCAGCGTAACATCCAGGACCTCCTACAATGAGCAGTTCTTC,CASSVTSRTSYNEQFF
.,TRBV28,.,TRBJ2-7,TGTGCCAGCAGTTTCGCCGGGATGACCTCCTACGAGCAGTACTTC,CASSFAGMTSYEQYF
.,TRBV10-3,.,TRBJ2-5,TGTGCCATCAGTGAGCCAAGGGCAGATCCGCTGACCCAGTACTTC,CAISEPRADPLTQYF
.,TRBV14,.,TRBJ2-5,TGTGCCAGCAGCCAAGGGACGTACGAGACCCAGTACTTC,CASSQGTYETQYF
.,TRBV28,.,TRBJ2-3,TGTGCCAGCAGTTTGGGGTCTAGCACAGATACGCAGTATTTT,CASSLGSSTDTQYF
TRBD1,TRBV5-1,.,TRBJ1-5,TGCGCCAGCAGTTTGACAGGGGACCAGCCCCAGCATTTT,CASSLTGDQPQHF
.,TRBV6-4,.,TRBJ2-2,TGTGCCAGCAGTTCCTCATACAACACCGGGGAGCTGTTTTTT,CASSSSYNTGELFF
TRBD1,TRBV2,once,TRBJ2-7,TGTGCCAGCAGTGAGGACAGGGTGATTAAGAACGAGCAGTACTTC,CASSEDRVIKNEQYF
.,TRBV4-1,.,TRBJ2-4,TGCGCCAGCAGCCAAGGGGCACTAGCCAAAAACATTCAGTACTTC,CASSQGALAKNIQYF
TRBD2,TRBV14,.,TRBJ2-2,TGTGCCAGCAGCCAAGTGGCGCGGGGGGGTTACACCGGGGAGCTGTTTTTT,CASSQVARGGYTGELFF
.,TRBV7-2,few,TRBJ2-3,TGTGCCAGCAGCTCCAGGACAGAGTCAGATACGCAGTATTTT,CASSSRTESDTQYF
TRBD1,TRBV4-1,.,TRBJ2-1,TGCGCCAGCAGACCCGGGACAGGGGACAATGAGCAGTTCTTC,CASRPGTGDNEQFF
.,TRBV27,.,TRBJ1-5,TGTGCCAGCAGTTCCCGCAGGTCAGGGGGCAATCAGCCCCAGCATTTT,CASSSRRSGGNQPQHF
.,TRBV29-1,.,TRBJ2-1,TGCAGCGTTCAGCCTTCCGGGGTTTACAATGAGCAGTTCTTC,CSVQPSGVYNEQFF
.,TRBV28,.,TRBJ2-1,TGTGCCAGCAGTTTACCCGGCGGGGAGGCTAATGAGCAGTTCTTC,CASSLPGGEANEQFF
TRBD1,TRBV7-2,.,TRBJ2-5,TGTGCCAGCAGCGGGCGACAGGGTAGGGGAGAGACCCAGTACTTC,CASSGRQGRGETQYF
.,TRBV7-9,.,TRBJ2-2,TGTGCCAGCAGCCCAATTGGTGGCTCCCTCACCGGGGAGCTGTTTTTT,CASSPIGGSLTGELFF
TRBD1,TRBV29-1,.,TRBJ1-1,TGCAGCGTTGCTATTCAGGGGGGGACTGAAGCTTTCTTT,CSVAIQGGTEAFF
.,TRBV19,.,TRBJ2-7,TGTGCCAGTCTAGACAGCAACTCCTACGAGCAGTACTTC,CASLDSNSYEQYF
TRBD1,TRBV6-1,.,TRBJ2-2,TGTGCCAGCAGTAGGACAGGGCTAAACACCGGGGAGCTGTTTTTT,CASSRTGLNTGELFF
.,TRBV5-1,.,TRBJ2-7,TGCGCCAGCAGCTTGGGCTTGGGATACGAGCAGTACTTC,CASSLGLGYEQYF